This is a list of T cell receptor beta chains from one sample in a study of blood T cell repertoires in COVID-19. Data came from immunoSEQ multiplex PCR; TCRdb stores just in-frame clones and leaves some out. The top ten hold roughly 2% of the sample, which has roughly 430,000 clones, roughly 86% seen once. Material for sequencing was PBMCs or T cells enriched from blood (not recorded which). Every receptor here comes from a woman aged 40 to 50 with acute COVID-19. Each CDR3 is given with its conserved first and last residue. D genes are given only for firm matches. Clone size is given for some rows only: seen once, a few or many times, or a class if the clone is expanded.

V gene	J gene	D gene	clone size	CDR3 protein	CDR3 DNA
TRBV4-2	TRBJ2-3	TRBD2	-	CASSGSGGGGNTQYF	TGTGCCAGCAGTGGCAGCGGGGGGGGCGGTAATACGCAGTATTTT
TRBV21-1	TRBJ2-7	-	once	CASSKVIGELGEQYF	TGTGCCAGCAGCAAAGTCATAGGAGAGTTGGGCGAGCAGTACTTC
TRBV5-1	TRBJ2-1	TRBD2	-	CASSLAGGANEQFF	TGCGCCAGCAGCTTGGCCGGGGGGGCGAATGAGCAGTTCTTC
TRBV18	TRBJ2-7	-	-	CASSPVGAGRNYEQYF	TGTGCCAGCTCCCCAGTGGGCGCAGGAAGGAACTACGAGCAGTACTTC
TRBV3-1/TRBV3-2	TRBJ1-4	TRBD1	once	CASSRKLTGASNEKLFF	TGTGCCAGCAGCCGTAAGTTAACAGGGGCTAGTAATGAAAAACTGTTTTTT
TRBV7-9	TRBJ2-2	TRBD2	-	CASSPPLGRGRANTGELFF	TGTGCCAGCAGCCCACCCTTGGGGAGGGGTAGGGCGAACACCGGGGAGCTGTTTTTT
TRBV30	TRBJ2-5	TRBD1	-	CAWSSDRGQETQYF	TGTGCCTGGAGTTCCGACAGGGGACAAGAGACCCAGTACTTC
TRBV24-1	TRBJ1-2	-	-	CATSDLPGDGYTF	TGTGCCACCAGTGATTTGCCCGGGGATGGCTACACCTTC
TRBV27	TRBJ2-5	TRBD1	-	CASSKTGRETQYF	TGTGCCAGCAGTAAGACAGGGAGAGAGACCCAGTACTTC
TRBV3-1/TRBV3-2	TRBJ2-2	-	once	CASSRTYGTYSTGELFF	TGTGCCAGCAGCCGAACCTACGGGACATATAGCACCGGGGAGCTGTTTTTT
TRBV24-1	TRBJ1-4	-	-	CATLSRLATNEKLFF	TGTGCCACCTTATCAAGACTTGCAACTAATGAAAAACTGTTTTTT
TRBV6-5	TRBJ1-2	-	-	CASTDNYGYTF	TGTGCCAGCACAGATAACTATGGCTACACCTTC
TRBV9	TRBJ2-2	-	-	CASSVASDSYTGELFF	TGTGCCAGCAGCGTAGCTTCTGACAGCTACACCGGGGAGCTGTTTTTT
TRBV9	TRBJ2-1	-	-	CASSEDQDFNEQFF	TGTGCCAGCAGCGAGGACCAGGACTTTAATGAGCAGTTCTTC
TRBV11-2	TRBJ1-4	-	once	CASSPGGGSVMNEKLFF	TGTGCCAGCAGCCCCGGCGGTGGTTCGGTTATGAATGAAAAACTGTTTTTT
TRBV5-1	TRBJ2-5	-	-	CASSSIGGPGETQYF	TGCGCCAGCAGCTCCATCGGGGGGCCGGGAGAGACCCAGTACTTC
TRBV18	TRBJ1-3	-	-	CASSPPNIGNTIYF	TGTGCCAGCTCACCACCTAACATCGGAAACACCATATATTTT
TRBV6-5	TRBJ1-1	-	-	CASSFAKSNTEAFF	TGTGCCAGCAGTTTCGCGAAGTCCAACACTGAAGCTTTCTTT
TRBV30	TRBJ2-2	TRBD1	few	CAWRIQGFGELFF	TGTGCCTGGAGGATACAGGGGTTCGGGGAGCTGTTTTTT
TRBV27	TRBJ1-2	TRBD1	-	CASSPSIVDRAYGYTF	TGTGCCAGCAGTCCGTCTATCGTGGACAGGGCCTATGGCTACACCTTC
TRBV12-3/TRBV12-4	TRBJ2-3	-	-	CASTLGGDTQYF	TGTGCCAGCACACTAGGGGGAGATACGCAGTATTTT
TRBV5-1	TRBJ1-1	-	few	CASSSLGGKEAFF	TGCGCCAGCAGCTCCTTGGGGGGAAAAGAAGCTTTCTTT
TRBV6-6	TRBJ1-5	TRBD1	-	CASQGQGNNQPQHF	TGTGCCAGCCAGGGACAGGGGAACAATCAGCCCCAGCATTTT
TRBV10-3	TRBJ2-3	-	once	CAISEGVVRGTDTQYF	TGTGCCATCAGTGAGGGGGTCGTAAGGGGGACAGATACGCAGTATTTT
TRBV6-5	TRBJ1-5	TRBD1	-	CASGHNRGQPQHF	TGTGCCAGCGGACATAACAGGGGGCAGCCCCAGCATTTT
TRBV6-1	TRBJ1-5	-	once	CASSDQGTHYQPQHF	TGTGCCAGCAGTGACCAGGGTACCCACTACCAGCCCCAGCATTTT